These T cell receptor beta chains were read from a single sample in a study of CD8 T cells in Susac syndrome. TCRdb re-derived calls from the immunoSEQ multiplex PCR reads in MiXCR, one entry per CDR3 protein. The data contain approximately 150,000 distinct CDR3 sequences, approximately 95% of them singletons. The sample consisted of CD4+ T cells from PBMCs. These TCRs come from a human donor with multiple sclerosis. CDR3s include the opening cysteine and the closing phenylalanine or tryptophan. Each record gives: V gene, CDR3 length, J gene, clone size, D gene, CDR3 protein, CDR3 DNA. A D gene is named only where the DNA matches it firmly. Only some rows state a clone size, as once, few, many or a class for expanded clones.

>TRBV30|16|TRBJ2-7|.|.
CAWSVQEAAQGYEQYF
TGTGCCTGGAGTGTACAAGAAGCGGCGCAGGGTTACGAGCAGTACTTC
>TRBV4-1|15|TRBJ1-5|.|.
CASSQVPQSNQPQHF
TGCGCCAGCAGCCAAGTACCCCAGAGCAATCAGCCCCAGCATTTT
>TRBV28|14|TRBJ1-5|.|.
CASSPGRRNQPQHF
TGTGCCAGCAGCCCGGGACGGCGAAATCAGCCCCAGCATTTT
>TRBV29-1|12|TRBJ1-1|.|.
CSVGREFEKAFF
TGCAGCGTTGGCAGAGAGTTTGAGAAAGCTTTCTTT
>TRBV20-1|14|TRBJ1-1|once|.
CSAREAGRNTEAFF
TGCAGTGCTAGAGAGGCAGGACGTAACACTGAAGCTTTCTTT
>TRBV20-1|13|TRBJ2-7|.|.
CSAWGELSYEQYF
TGCAGTGCTTGGGGCGAGCTATCCTACGAGCAGTACTTC
>TRBV29-1|13|TRBJ2-3|.|.
CSAVGTIPDTQYF
TGCAGCGCTGTGGGGACGATTCCAGATACGCAGTATTTT
>TRBV29-1|13|TRBJ1-1|.|TRBD1
CSTDRTGGTEAFF
TGCAGCACTGACCGGACAGGGGGCACTGAAGCTTTCTTT
>TRBV4-1|16|TRBJ2-4|.|.
CASSQGAGSTKNIQYF
TGCGCCAGCAGCCAAGGGGCGGGGTCAACCAAAAACATTCAGTACTTC
>TRBV5-4|13|TRBJ2-2|.|.
CASTKVPTGELFF
TGTGCCAGCACCAAAGTGCCCACCGGGGAGCTGTTTTTT
>TRBV6-1|16|TRBJ2-2|.|.
CASSRGDTSNTGELFF
TGTGCCAGCAGTCGCGGGGACACCTCGAACACCGGGGAGCTGTTTTTT
>TRBV29-1|10|TRBJ2-1|.|.
CSTRLDEQFF
TGCAGCACAAGGTTGGATGAGCAGTTCTTC
>TRBV6-1|14|TRBJ1-1|.|.
CASRDHGWDTEAFF
TGTGCCAGCAGGGATCATGGGTGGGACACTGAAGCTTTCTTT
>TRBV6-2/TRBV6-3|13|TRBJ2-5|.|.
CASSYSPQETQYF
TGTGCCAGCAGTTACTCGCCCCAAGAGACCCAGTACTTC
>TRBV6-1|13|TRBJ2-7|.|.
CASSSGHSYEQYF
TGTGCCAGCAGCTCGGGTCACTCCTACGAGCAGTACTTC
>TRBV6-1|18|TRBJ2-4|.|.
CASSDLVTRRLAKNIQYF
TGTGCCAGCAGTGATCTGGTTACGCGGAGGCTAGCCAAAAACATTCAGTACTTC
>TRBV30|14|TRBJ1-6|.|TRBD1
CAWTISTGRSPLHF
TGTGCCTGGACTATTTCGACAGGGAGGTCACCCCTCCACTTT
>TRBV9|17|TRBJ2-3|.|TRBD2
CASSGGLTSGRTNTQYF
TGTGCCAGCAGTGGCGGCCTGACTAGCGGGAGAACTAATACGCAGTATTTT
>TRBV20-1|13|TRBJ1-1|.|TRBD1
CSARENRGGEAFF
TGCAGTGCTAGAGAAAACAGGGGGGGTGAAGCTTTCTTT
>TRBV5-8|17|TRBJ2-1|.|.
CASSPSLTGVAYNEQFF
TGTGCCAGCAGCCCTTCACTAACGGGGGTCGCGTACAATGAGCAGTTCTTC
>TRBV9|13|TRBJ2-3|.|.
CASNVRPTDTQYF
TGTGCCAGCAACGTAAGGCCCACAGATACGCAGTATTTT
>TRBV20-1|13|TRBJ1-4|.|.
CSARARTEEKLFF
TGCAGTGCTAGAGCACGGACGGAAGAAAAACTGTTTTTT
>TRBV7-3|14|TRBJ2-3|.|TRBD2
CASSLAGAEDTQYF
TGTGCCAGCAGCTTGGCGGGAGCTGAAGATACGCAGTATTTT
>TRBV2|16|TRBJ2-6|few|TRBD1
CASSRQGSGGANVLTF
TGTGCCAGCAGTCGACAGGGGTCGGGTGGGGCCAACGTCCTGACTTTC
>TRBV6-2/TRBV6-3|12|TRBJ1-2|.|.
CASSQGTSGYTF
TGTGCCAGCAGCCAAGGGACATCTGGCTACACCTTC
>TRBV27|16|TRBJ2-1|.|TRBD2
CASSPGLAGGEAKQFF
TGTGCCAGCAGTCCGGGACTAGCGGGAGGGGAGGCGAAGCAGTTCTTC
>TRBV15|16|TRBJ1-4|.|.
CATSRAPPATNEKLFF
TGTGCCACCAGCAGGGCTCCCCCGGCTACTAATGAAAAACTGTTTTTT
>TRBV6-5|15|TRBJ2-2|.|.
CASSYSPDATGELFF
TGTGCCAGCAGTTACTCCCCAGATGCGACCGGGGAGCTGTTTTTT
>TRBV20-1|17|TRBJ2-1|.|TRBD2
CSARARGRALGYNEQFF
TGCAGTGCTAGAGCGCGCGGGAGGGCCCTTGGCTACAATGAGCAGTTCTTC
>TRBV28|16|TRBJ1-5|.|TRBD1
CASSPWTGGAYQPQHF
TGTGCCAGCAGTCCCTGGACAGGGGGCGCATATCAGCCCCAGCATTTT
>TRBV7-2|13|TRBJ1-1|.|.
CASSLGPVTEAFF
TGTGCCAGCAGCCTCGGGCCGGTTACTGAAGCTTTCTTT
>TRBV19|14|TRBJ2-2|.|TRBD1
CASNRDRGAGELFF
TGTGCCAGTAATCGGGACAGGGGGGCCGGGGAGCTGTTTTTT
>TRBV12-3/TRBV12-4|14|TRBJ1-2|.|.
CASSQQGWGYGYTF
TGTGCCAGCAGTCAACAGGGATGGGGTTATGGCTACACCTTC
>TRBV5-6|16|TRBJ2-2|.|TRBD1
CASSAARQGSTGELFF
TGTGCCAGCAGCGCCGCCCGACAGGGCTCAACCGGGGAGCTGTTTTTT
>TRBV30|13|TRBJ2-1|once|TRBD1
CVTNRDRGNEQFF
TGTGTTACAAACCGGGACAGGGGCAATGAGCAGTTCTTC
>TRBV25-1|15|TRBJ2-3|.|TRBD2
CASSGLAGYTDTQYF
TGTGCCAGCAGCGGACTAGCGGGATACACAGATACGCAGTATTTT
>TRBV2|14|TRBJ2-1|.|.
CASSRQGRDNEQFF
TGTGCCAGCAGCAGACAGGGGAGGGACAATGAGCAGTTCTTC
>TRBV7-9|16|TRBJ2-5|.|TRBD2
CASSWTSGTSGETQYF
TGTGCCAGCAGCTGGACTAGCGGGACCTCCGGAGAGACCCAGTACTTC
>TRBV11-2|12|TRBJ2-2|.|.
CASSLEGGELFF
TGTGCCAGCAGCTTAGAGGGCGGGGAGCTGTTTTTT
>TRBV5-6|17|TRBJ2-5|.|TRBD2
CASSSKIFSGRGETQYF
TGTGCCAGCAGCTCAAAGATTTTTAGCGGGAGGGGTGAGACCCAGTACTTC
>TRBV20-1|15|TRBJ2-5|.|.
CSARDPSNSGETQYF
TGCAGTGCTAGAGACCCGTCGAATAGCGGTGAGACCCAGTACTTC
>TRBV11-2|14|TRBJ2-2|.|.
CASSLWRGTGELFF
TGTGCCAGCAGCTTATGGAGGGGGACCGGGGAGCTGTTTTTT